Each of the 22 T cell receptor beta chains below was sequenced from the same sample in a study of Graves' ophthalmopathy and Graves' hyperthyroidism. For repertoire sequencing, the TCR beta CDR3 regions were amplified from RNA transcripts. First-round RT-PCR with HTBI primers preceded a second-round multiplex PCR. TCRdb used MiXCR to reprocess the multiplex PCR reads, holding one entry per CDR3 protein. The sample yields 500,000 to 700,000 distinct CDR3 sequences, roughly 20% seen once. The sample taken for sequencing was peripheral blood. These receptors all come from a young woman with stable Graves' hyperthyroidism. Some clones in this sample may be carry-over from other donors' samples.

As to this clonotype: A junction boundary mismatches the germline segment, possibly from a read error. The chain carries TRBV27 and TRBJ2-5; D unresolved. The CDR3 is 14 amino acids. Germline V gene data show CDR1 as MNHEY and CDR2 as SMNVEV (reference sequence). For the CDR3, the DNA is TGTGCCAGCAGTTTTTTAGGGTCTCAAGAGACGCAGTACTTC. It encodes CASSFLGSQETQYF.

This clonotype occurred a few times. V is TRBV18 and J is TRBJ1-1; TRBD1 might be the D (5 bases). Germline lookup yields CDR1 KGHSH and CDR2 LQKENI. The germline V and J ends were trimmed by 2 bases and 0 bases, with 13 bases remaining between them. The CDR3 has 16 residues. The CDR3 sequence is CASSPFGMGLNTEAFF. For the CDR3, the DNA is TGTGCCAGCTCACCATTCGGAATGGGGCTGAACACTGAAGCTTTCTTT.

The table lists this clonotype with a few counts. The J gene is TRBJ2-5, the V gene TRBV24-1; no clear D gene. Trimming stripped 1 base from V and 1 base from J, with 6 bases between. Germline CDR1 is KGHDR and CDR2 is SFDVKD. This CDR3 comprises 14 residues. The CDR3 nucleotides read TGTGCCACCAGTGATTTAGGCAGCCAAGAGACCCAGTACTTC. Its translation is CATSDLGSQETQYF.

This clonotype has ten or more counts. J is TRBJ2-4 and V is TRBV4-1; perhaps TRBD2 as D (6 bases). Trimming removed 4 bases from V and 0 bases from J, with 10 bases in between. The length of the CDR3 is 15 residues. Per the germline V gene, CDR1 is MGHRA and CDR2 is YSYEKL. In DNA, the CDR3 is TGCGCCAGCAGCCCCCGGGAGTTAGCCAAAAACATTCAGTACTTC. It yields the protein CASSPRELAKNIQYF.

This clonotype appeared many times. The V call is TRBV12-3 or TRBV12-4, the J call TRBJ2-5, with D uncertain. CDR3 length equals 13 residues. Trimming pared 6 bases from V and 13 bases from J, leaving 21 bases between. CDR3 nucleotides: TGTGCCAGCAGAGAAGCTCCCGTCGGCAGTCTGTACTTC. This encodes CASREAPVGSLYF.

The chain links TRBV12-3 or TRBV12-4 to TRBJ2-3, with a possible D match to TRBD2 (6 bases). The CDR3 has 13 amino acids. V was cut by 5 bases and J by 2 bases, with 8 bases left in between. The CDR3 bases are TGTGCCAGCAGTCGGGGGACCACAGATACGCAGTATTTT. This encodes CASSRGTTDTQYF.

This clonotype came up many times. V gene TRBV6-1 combines with J gene TRBJ1-1; D is ambiguous. Germline CDR1 MNHNS, CDR2 SASEGT. The CDR3 contains 11 residues. Trimming shortened V by 6 bases and J by 4 bases, and 6 bases separated the two germline ends. CDR3 region: CASRAGTEAFF. In nucleotides, the CDR3 is TGTGCCAGCAGGGCAGGCACTGAAGCTTTCTTT.

This clonotype appeared once. The V call is TRBV30, the J call TRBJ2-5; 8 bases agree with TRBD2. The V gene's germline CDR1 is GTSNPN and CDR2 SVGIG (reference sequence). V lost 6 bases, J lost 4 bases, and 10 bases stayed unmatched. The CDR3 extends over 14 amino acids. As DNA, the CDR3 is TGTGCCTGCGGACGGGGGGGGCTGGGAGAGACCCAGTACTTC. Encoded protein: CACGRGGLGETQYF.

The table lists this clonotype with many counts. The V and J genes are TRBV27 and TRBJ2-7, with D possibly matching TRBD1 (6 bases). The CDR3 length is 14 residues. Trimming stripped 3 bases from V and 2 bases from J, with 11 bases between. Germline loops: CDR1 MNHEY, CDR2 SMNVEV (reference sequence). This chain's CDR3 is CASSFGGRPYEQYF. For the CDR3, the DNA is TGTGCCAGCAGTTTTGGGGGCCGTCCCTACGAGCAGTACTTC.

In this sample, this clonotype turned up once. The CDR3 coding sequence is TGTGCCAGCAGTTTACCGGACTTTAACACCGGGGAGCTGTTTTTT. This encodes CASSLPDFNTGELFF. The chain recombines TRBV28 with TRBJ2-2; D may be TRBD2 (5 bases). The V and J ends lost 2 bases and 2 bases respectively, with 9 bases between them. The CDR3 runs 15 residues. Germline V gene sequence: CDR1 MDHEN, CDR2 SYDVKM.

This clonotype came up many times. V and J are TRBV7-2 and TRBJ1-3, with a weak D call TRBD1 (5 bases). Trimming shortened V by 0 bases and J by 2 bases, and 5 bases separated the two germline ends. CDR3 length: 14 residues. CDR1 and CDR2 from the germline V gene are SGHTA and FQGNSA. The CDR3 reads CASSLARAGNTIYF. CDR3 in DNA: TGTGCCAGCAGCTTAGCCAGGGCTGGAAACACCATATATTTT.

This clonotype was recorded many times. In DNA form, the CDR3 reads TGTGCCACCAGCTTACGGACAGGCCACGAGCAGTACTTC. It yields the protein CATSLRTGHEQYF. V is TRBV15 and J is TRBJ2-7; the match to TRBD1 covers 7 bases. The CDR3 runs 13 residues. Per the germline V gene, CDR1 is LNHNV and CDR2 is YYDKDF (reference sequence). Trimming took 5 bases from V and 5 from J; bases not matched to a gene: 6.

The genes are TRBV30 and TRBJ1-1; D ambiguous. The CDR3 has 13 residues. Trimming removed 0 bases from V and 7 bases from J, with 12 bases in between. From germline, CDR1 is GTSNPN and CDR2 SVGIG (reference sequence). DNA for the CDR3: TGTGCCTGGAGTGTAGGGCCAAGGGATGAAGCTTTCTTT. Translating gives CAWSVGPRDEAFF.

There are many counts of this clonotype. This sequence joins TRBV2 and TRBJ2-7; 7 bases line up with TRBD1. The V and J ends lost 1 base and 3 bases, in that order; junction bases with no gene match: 6. Looked up from germline, CDR1 is SNHLY and CDR2 is FYNNEI. This CDR3 contains 15 residues. In DNA, the CDR3 is TGTGCCAGCAGTGAAGGTCAGGGACAGATCTACGAGCAGTACTTC. Its protein product is CASSEGQGQIYEQYF.

This clonotype was picked up many times. The chain recombines TRBV14 with TRBJ2-5; D perhaps matches TRBD2 (5 bases). CDR1 is SGHDN, CDR2 FVKESK, per germline. CDR3 length equals 14 residues. Trimming stripped 1 base from V and 4 bases from J, with 10 bases between. The CDR3, as DNA: TGTGCCAGCAGCCAAGGGAGGTCGGGAGAGACCCAGTACTTC. Translating it yields CASSQGRSGETQYF. The whole variable domain, remainder taken from reference TRBV14 and TRBJ2-5, is EAGVTQFPSHSVIEKGQTVTLRCDPISGHDNLYWYRRVMGKEIKFLLHFVKESKQDESGMPNNRFLAERTGGTYSTLKVQPAELEDSGVYFCASSQGRSGETQYFGPGTRLLVL.

For this clonotype: This may arise from a read error, as a much more abundant clone is one base away. Because it lacks the conserved phenylalanine or tryptophan at the end, this CDR3 is likely a read error. J is TRBJ2-5 and V is TRBV30, with no clear D. The CDR3 runs to 12 residues. V lost 5 bases, J lost 4 bases, and 11 bases lay in between. The germline CDR1 and CDR2 sequences are GTSNPN and SVGIG (reference sequence). The CDR3 nucleotides read TGTGCCTGGGAGACGCTTTTAGAGACCCAGTACCTC. It specifies CAWETLLETQYL.

Ten or more counts support this clonotype. The gene calls are TRBV12-3 or TRBV12-4 and TRBJ1-1; 9 bases align to TRBD1. The CDR3 is made up of 15 amino acids. J gave up 1 base and V 6 bases, and 6 bases lay outside the gene matches. The CDR3 nucleotides read TGTGCCAGCAGAACGGGACAGGGAGGGAACACTGAAGCTTTCTTT. It specifies CASRTGQGGNTEAFF.

This clonotype was picked up a small number of times. The genes are TRBV2 and TRBJ1-1, with D perhaps matching TRBD1 (6 bases). Trimming took off 3 bases at V and 8 bases at J, with 13 bases between the two ends. This CDR3 is 13 amino acids long. Germline V lookup: CDR1 SNHLY, CDR2 FYNNEI. The CDR3 DNA sequence: TGTGCCAGCAGTGAGGTCTGGACAGCCGAAGCTTTCTTT. This gives the protein CASSEVWTAEAFF.

J is TRBJ2-2 and V is TRBV3-1, with D possibly matching TRBD1 (5 bases). The CDR3 contains 14 residues. Germline-derived CDR1 and CDR2 are LGHDT and YNNKEL (reference sequence). V was trimmed by 5 bases and J by 4 bases, leaving 11 bases between them. Here the CDR3 reads CASSAIRATGELFF. The CDR3 DNA sequence: TGTGCCAGCAGCGCGATCAGGGCCACCGGGGAGCTGTTTTTT.

This clonotype was found many times. The chain is built from TRBV11-1 and TRBJ1-5; D ambiguous. The CDR3 runs 16 residues. V dropped 2 bases and J dropped 3 bases, with 14 bases sitting between them. Per the germline V gene, CDR1 is SGHAT and CDR2 is FQDESV (reference sequence). CDR3 sequence (DNA): TGTGCCAGCAGCTTAAATGGCGACCGTTACAATCAGCCCCAGCATTTT. This translates into CASSLNGDRYNQPQHF.

This clonotype was detected ten times or more. The chain is built from TRBV19 and TRBJ1-5, with a possible D match to TRBD1 (5 bases). The CDR3 extends over 15 amino acids. Germline V lookup: CDR1 LNHDA, CDR2 SQIVND (reference sequence). The germline V and J ends were trimmed by 6 bases and 0 bases, with 12 bases remaining between them. DNA for the CDR3: TGTGCCAGTAGCACCCCAGGGAATAGCAATCAGCCCCAGCATTTT. Its protein product is CASSTPGNSNQPQHF.

A few counts support this clonotype. The chain has TRBV7-9 and TRBJ1-2; maybe TRBD1 (5 bases). The CDR3 covers 13 residues. Germline V gene data show CDR1 as SEHNR and CDR2 as FQNEAQ (reference sequence). Between the trimmed V and J ends, which lost 5 bases and 4 bases, there was a span of 11 bases. The CDR3 bases are TGTGCCAGCAGCGTGCAGGGCGTCTATGGCTACACCTTC. Its translation: CASSVQGVYGYTF.